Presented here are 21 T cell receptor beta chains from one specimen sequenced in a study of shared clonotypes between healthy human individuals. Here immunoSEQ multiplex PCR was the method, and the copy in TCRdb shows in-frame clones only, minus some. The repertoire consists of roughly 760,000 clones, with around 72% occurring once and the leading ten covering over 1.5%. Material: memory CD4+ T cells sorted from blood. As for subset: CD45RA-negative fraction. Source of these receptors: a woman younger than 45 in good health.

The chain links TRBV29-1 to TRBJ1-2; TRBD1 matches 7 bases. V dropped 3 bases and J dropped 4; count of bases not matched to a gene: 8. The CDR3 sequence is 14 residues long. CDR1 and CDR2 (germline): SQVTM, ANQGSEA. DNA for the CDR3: TGCAGCGTTGAGGGAAAGGGACAGATCTATGGCTACACCTTC. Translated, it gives CSVEGKGQIYGYTF.

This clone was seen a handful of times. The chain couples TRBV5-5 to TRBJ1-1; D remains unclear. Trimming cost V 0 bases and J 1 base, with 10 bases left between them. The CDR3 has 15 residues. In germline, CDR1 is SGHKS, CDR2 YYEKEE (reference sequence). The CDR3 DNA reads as TGTGCCAGCAGCTTGGCGTTGGTCCAGAACACTGAAGCTTTCTTT. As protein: CASSLALVQNTEAFF.

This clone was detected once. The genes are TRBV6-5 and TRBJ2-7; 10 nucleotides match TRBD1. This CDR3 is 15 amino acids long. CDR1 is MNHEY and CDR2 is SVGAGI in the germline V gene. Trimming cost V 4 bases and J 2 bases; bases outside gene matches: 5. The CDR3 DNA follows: TGTGCCAGCAGTTCCGCCGGGACAGGGGCCTACGAGCAGTACTTC. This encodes CASSSAGTGAYEQYF.

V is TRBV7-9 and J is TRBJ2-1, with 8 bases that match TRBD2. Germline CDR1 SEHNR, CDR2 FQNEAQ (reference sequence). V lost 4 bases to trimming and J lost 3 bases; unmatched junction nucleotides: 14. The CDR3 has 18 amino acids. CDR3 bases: TGTGCCAGCAGCTCCCGGGGGGGAGCAGTAACTATCTACAATGAGCAGTTCTTC. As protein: CASSSRGGAVTIYNEQFF.

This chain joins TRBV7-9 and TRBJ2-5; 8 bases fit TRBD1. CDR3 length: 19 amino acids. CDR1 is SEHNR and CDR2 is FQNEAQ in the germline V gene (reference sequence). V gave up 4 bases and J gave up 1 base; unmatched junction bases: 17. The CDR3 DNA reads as TGTGCCAGCAGCTCAGCGAGGGCAGGGGGCTGGCGGCCCCAAGAGACCCAGTACTTC. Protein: CASSSARAGGWRPQETQYF.

This chain's CDR3 is CASSPPVGAGSDTQYF. The DNA of the CDR3 is TGTGCCAGCTCACCCCCTGTGGGGGCTGGATCAGATACGCAGTATTTT. The V and J genes are TRBV18 and TRBJ2-3; possibly TRBD1 for D (6 bases). Trimming removed 3 bases from V and 4 bases from J, with 17 bases in between. This CDR3 has 16 residues. In germline, CDR1 is KGHSH, CDR2 LQKENI.

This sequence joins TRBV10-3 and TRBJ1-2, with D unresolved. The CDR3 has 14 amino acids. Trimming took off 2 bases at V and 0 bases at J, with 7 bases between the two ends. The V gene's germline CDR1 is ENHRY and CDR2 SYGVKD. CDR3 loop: CAISEGPSNYGYTF. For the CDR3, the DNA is TGTGCCATCAGTGAGGGGCCTTCTAACTATGGCTACACCTTC.

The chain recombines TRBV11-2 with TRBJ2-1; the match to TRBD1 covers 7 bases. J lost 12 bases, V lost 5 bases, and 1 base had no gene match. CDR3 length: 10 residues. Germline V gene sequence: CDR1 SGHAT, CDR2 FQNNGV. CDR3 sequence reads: CASSRGRQFF. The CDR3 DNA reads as TGTGCCAGCAGCAGGGGGCGGCAGTTCTTC.

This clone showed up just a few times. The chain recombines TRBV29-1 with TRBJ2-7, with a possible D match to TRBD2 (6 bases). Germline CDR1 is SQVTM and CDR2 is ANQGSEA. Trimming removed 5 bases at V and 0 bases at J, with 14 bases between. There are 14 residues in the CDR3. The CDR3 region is CSVSNSGGSYEQYF. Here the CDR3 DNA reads TGCAGCGTTTCGAATAGCGGCGGCTCCTACGAGCAGTACTTC.

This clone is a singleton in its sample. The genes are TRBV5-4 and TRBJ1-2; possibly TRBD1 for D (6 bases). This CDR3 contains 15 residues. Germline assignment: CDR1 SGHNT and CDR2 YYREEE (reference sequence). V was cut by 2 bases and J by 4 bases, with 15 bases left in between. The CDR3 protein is CASSFSQQGSYGYTF. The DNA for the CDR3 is TGTGCCAGCAGCTTTTCCCAACAGGGATCCTATGGCTACACCTTC.

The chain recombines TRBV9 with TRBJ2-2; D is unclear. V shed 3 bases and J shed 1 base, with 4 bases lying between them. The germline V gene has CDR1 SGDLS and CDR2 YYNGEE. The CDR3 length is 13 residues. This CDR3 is CASSGGNTGELFF. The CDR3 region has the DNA TGTGCCAGCAGCGGGGGGAACACCGGGGAGCTGTTTTTT.

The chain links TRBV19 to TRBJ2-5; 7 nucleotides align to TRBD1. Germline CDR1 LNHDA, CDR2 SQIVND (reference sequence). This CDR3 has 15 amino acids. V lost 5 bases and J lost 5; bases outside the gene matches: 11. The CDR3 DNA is TGTGCCAGTAGTCCGAGGACAGGCCAAGGGGAGACCCAGTACTTC. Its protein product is CASSPRTGQGETQYF.

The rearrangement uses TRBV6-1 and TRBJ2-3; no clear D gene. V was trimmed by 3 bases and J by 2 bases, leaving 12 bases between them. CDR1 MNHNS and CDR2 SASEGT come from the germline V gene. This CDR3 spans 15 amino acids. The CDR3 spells CASSDQSPLTDTQYF. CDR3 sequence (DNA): TGTGCCAGCAGTGATCAGTCTCCCCTCACAGATACGCAGTATTTT.

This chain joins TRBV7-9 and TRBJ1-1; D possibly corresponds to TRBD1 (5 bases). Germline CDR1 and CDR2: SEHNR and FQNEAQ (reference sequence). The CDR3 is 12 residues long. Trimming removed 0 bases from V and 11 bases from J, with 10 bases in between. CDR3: CASSLAPRDAFF. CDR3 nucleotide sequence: TGTGCCAGCAGCTTAGCCCCCAGGGATGCTTTCTTT.

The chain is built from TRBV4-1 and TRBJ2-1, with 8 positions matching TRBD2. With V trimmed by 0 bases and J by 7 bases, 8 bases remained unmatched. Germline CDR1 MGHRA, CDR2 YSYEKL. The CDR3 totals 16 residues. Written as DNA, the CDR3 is TGCGCCAGCAGCCAAGAGTACAGCGGGAGTTGGAATGAGCAGTTCTTC. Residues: CASSQEYSGSWNEQFF.

In nucleotides, the CDR3 is TGTGCCAGCACTCTGGTGGCAGGGGCTGGAAACACCATATATTTT. Translating gives CASTLVAGAGNTIYF. The chain carries TRBV2 and TRBJ1-3, with D tentatively TRBD1 (6 bases). The CDR3 consists of 15 residues. V was trimmed by 7 bases and J by 2 bases, leaving 15 bases between them. Germline V gene sequence: CDR1 SNHLY, CDR2 FYNNEI.

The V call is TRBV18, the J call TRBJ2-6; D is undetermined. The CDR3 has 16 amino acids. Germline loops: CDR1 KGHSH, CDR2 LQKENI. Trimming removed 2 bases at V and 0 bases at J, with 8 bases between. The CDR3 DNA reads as TGTGCCAGCTCACCAGGAGTCCGCTCTGGGGCCAACGTCCTGACTTTC. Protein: CASSPGVRSGANVLTF. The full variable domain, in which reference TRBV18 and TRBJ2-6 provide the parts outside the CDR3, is NAGVMQNPRHLVRRRGQEARLRCSPMKGHSHVYWYRQLPEEGLKFMVYLQKENIIDESGMPKERFSAEFPKEGPSILRIQQVVRGDSAAYFCASSPGVRSGANVLTFGAGSRLTVL.

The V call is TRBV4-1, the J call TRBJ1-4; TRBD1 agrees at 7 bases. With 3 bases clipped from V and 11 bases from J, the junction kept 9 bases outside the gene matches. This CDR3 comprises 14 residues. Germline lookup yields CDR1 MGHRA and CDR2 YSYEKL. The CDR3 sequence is CASSQGDSFSKLFF. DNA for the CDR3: TGCGCCAGCAGCCAGGGGGACAGTTTTTCGAAACTGTTTTTT.

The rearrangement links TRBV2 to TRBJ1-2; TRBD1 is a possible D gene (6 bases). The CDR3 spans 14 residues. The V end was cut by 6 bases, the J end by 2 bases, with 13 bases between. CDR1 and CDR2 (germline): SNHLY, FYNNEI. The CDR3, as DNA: TGTGCCAGCAGGCCCCAAGGGACAAACTATGGCTACACCTTC. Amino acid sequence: CASRPQGTNYGYTF.

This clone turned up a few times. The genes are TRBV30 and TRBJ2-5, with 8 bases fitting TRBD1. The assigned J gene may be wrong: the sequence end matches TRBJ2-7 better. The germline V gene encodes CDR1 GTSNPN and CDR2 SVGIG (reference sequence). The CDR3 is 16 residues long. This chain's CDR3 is CAWSRQGTRTYYEQYF. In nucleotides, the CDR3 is TGTGCCTGGAGCAGACAGGGGACCCGGACCTACTACGAGCAGTACTTC.

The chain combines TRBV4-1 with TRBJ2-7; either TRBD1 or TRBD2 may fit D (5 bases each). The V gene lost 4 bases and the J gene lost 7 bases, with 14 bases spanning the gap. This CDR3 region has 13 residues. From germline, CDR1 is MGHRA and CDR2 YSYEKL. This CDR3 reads CASSRGDGWEQYF. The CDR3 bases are TGCGCCAGCAGCCGAGGGGACGGCTGGGAGCAGTACTTC.